This T cell receptor beta chain stems from a study of control samples from healthy donors and cancer patients. The count of this clone is one. V was shortened by 5 bases and J by 5 bases, with 13 bases between the two germline ends. Germline CDR1 and CDR2: MNHEY and SVGEGT. There are 13 residues in the CDR3. Measured with immunoSEQ multiplex PCR; TCRdb has only the in-frame clones, and not every one. Of some 100,000 clones in the sample, more than 85% were seen once. This receptor was identified in a woman aged 45 to 65 in good health. The chain couples TRBV6-2 or TRBV6-3 to TRBJ2-7; perhaps TRBD2 as D (6 bases). Sequencing was performed on blood. The chain's CDR3 is CASSLQGGHEQYV. The CDR3 coding sequence is TGTGCCAGCAGTCTCCAGGGAGGCCACGAGCAGTACGTC.